This T cell receptor (beta chain) was sequenced during a study of blood T cell repertoires in COVID-19. Study summary: Both acute and convalescent COVID-19 samples were obtained from the United States, Italy and Spain. T cells, B-cell-depleted T cells, or PBMCs provided the cDNA or gDNA that served as material.

This CDR3 region has 14 residues. From germline, CDR1 is MDHEN and CDR2 SYDVKM. V lost 7 bases and J 3 bases, leaving 13 bases between the germline ends. In the authors' methods: From reference gene primer amplification, estimates of nucleated cell counts were derived. Sequencing was performed with immunoSEQ multiplex PCR; in TCRdb, only in-frame clones are kept and a portion is missing. Clone size and V and J calls were adopted from that table, with D and trimming inferred from the DNA. The sample contains about 80,000 clones, around four fifths of which appear only once. Sequencing was carried out using peripheral blood. The clonotype comes from a human donor in a cohort sampled during active COVID-19. J is TRBJ1-5 and V is TRBV28, with D tentatively TRBD1 (5 bases). The CDR3 DNA reads TGTGCCAGCACCCCTGGCAGGGTCAATCAGCCCCAGCATTTT. It translates to CASTPGRVNQPQHF.